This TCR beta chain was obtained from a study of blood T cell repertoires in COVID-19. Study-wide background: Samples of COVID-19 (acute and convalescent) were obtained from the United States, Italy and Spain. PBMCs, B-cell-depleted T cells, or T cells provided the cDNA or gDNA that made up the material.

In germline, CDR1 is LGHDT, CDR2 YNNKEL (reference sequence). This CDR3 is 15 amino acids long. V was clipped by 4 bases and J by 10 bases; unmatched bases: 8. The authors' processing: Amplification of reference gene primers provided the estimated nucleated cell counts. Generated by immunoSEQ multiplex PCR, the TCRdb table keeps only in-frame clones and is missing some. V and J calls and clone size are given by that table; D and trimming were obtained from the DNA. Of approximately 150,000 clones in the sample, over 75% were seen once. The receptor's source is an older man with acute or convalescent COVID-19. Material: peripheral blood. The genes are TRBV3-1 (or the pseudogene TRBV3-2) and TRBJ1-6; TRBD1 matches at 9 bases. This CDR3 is CASSPRQGEGSPLHF. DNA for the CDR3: TGTGCCAGCAGCCCTCGACAGGGGGAAGGCTCACCCCTCCACTTT.